This T cell receptor beta chain came from a study of tumor-infiltrating lymphocytes in primary liver carcinoma. The V gene's germline CDR1 is SGHDT and CDR2 YYEEEE. Trimming took off 2 bases at V and 4 bases at J, with 7 bases between the two ends. The CDR3 covers 12 residues. TCR beta cDNA was prepared out of roughly 500 ng total RNA by means of a constant-region primer. Each TCR beta library was derived from three nested multiplex PCR rounds that employed slightly modified ARM-PCR. PCR rounds one and two used TRBV1-TRBV30 forward primers with a C-beta reverse primer for roughly 10 cycles each. From the multiplex PCR reads, TCRdb called clonotypes with MiXCR, one entry per CDR3 protein. This sample carries 90,000 to 110,000 distinct CDR3 sequences, approximately 80% of them seen once, and the ten largest clones take more than 15%. Both RNA and DNA were isolated together from around 20-30 mg of bulk tissue that had not been sorted.

Specimen: liver tumor tissue from sampling region 3. Subset defined: tumor region T3, left-lateral pole. The chain recombines TRBV5-6 with TRBJ2-7; D is undetermined. This receptor was taken from a man in his forties or fifties with primary liver carcinoma and hepatitis B virus infection. CDR3 loop: CASSFPPYEQYF. CDR3 in DNA: TGTGCCAGCAGCTTTCCCCCTTACGAGCAGTACTTC.